Shown below are 21 T cell receptor beta chains from a single sample sequenced in a study of beta chain features in type 1 diabetes (dated by TCRdb to the late 2010s). Overall study results and their limits: A moderate but significant shortening of TCRB CDR3 length was observed in type 1 diabetes patients in all four CD4+ subsets.

No antigens are known for them. Library preparation used the immunoSEQ multiplex PCR assay. The entire amount of isolated RNA was reverse transcribed using the High Capacity cDNA Reverse Transcription Kit, so the sequenced TCRB transcripts were expressed ones. TCRdb stores this immuneACCESS table with in-frame sequences only. Part of the clones is absent; in the studies checked, under half of the shortfall reflects unresolved V genes, and no reason is known for the rest. Across this sample there are 600,000 to 700,000 clones, with 9.5% to 15% seen only once. The ten largest clonotypes hold 0.09% to 0.15% of the sample. The specimen was naive CD4+ T cells from blood. The cell subset or site label, read with the paper, signifies: true naive CD4+ T cells. These receptors came from a man aged 25 to 45 with type 1 diabetes.

This clone has only a few counts. CDR3 amino acids: CASSLGGRVFYEQYF. In DNA form, the CDR3 reads TGTGCCAGCAGCTTAGGGGGGCGCGTTTTCTACGAGCAGTACTTC. This chain joins TRBV7-2 and TRBJ2-7; D is possibly TRBD1 (6 bases). The germline CDR1 and CDR2 sequences are SGHTA and FQGNSA. There are 15 residues in the CDR3. V lost 1 base and J 3 bases, leaving 13 bases between the germline ends.

This clone was detected a few times. This rearrangement joins TRBV7-9 to TRBJ2-2, with D uncertain. CDR1 is SEHNR, CDR2 FQNEAQ, per germline (reference sequence). The CDR3 has 13 amino acids. The germline V and J ends were trimmed by 3 bases and 6 bases, with 8 bases remaining between them. The CDR3 region is CASSFKGPGELFF. The DNA for the CDR3 is TGTGCCAGCAGCTTTAAGGGCCCCGGGGAGCTGTTTTTT.

The chain links TRBV7-2 to TRBJ1-6; D perhaps matches TRBD1 (5 bases). This CDR3 spans 13 amino acids. Trimming shortened V by 5 bases and J by 7 bases, and 9 bases separated the two germline ends. Per the germline V gene, CDR1 is SGHTA and CDR2 is FQGNSA. CDR3 region: CASSETENSPLHF. The CDR3, as DNA: TGTGCCAGCAGCGAGACAGAGAATTCACCCCTCCACTTT.

This clone was counted only a few times. The chain has TRBV29-1 and TRBJ2-7; 9 bases are shared with TRBD1. The CDR3 is made up of 13 amino acids. CDR1 is SQVTM, CDR2 ANQGSEA, per germline. Trimming took 6 bases from V and 4 from J; bases not matched to a gene: 7. CDR3 in DNA: TGCAGCGTCTCCATAGGACAGGGGTACGAGCAGTACTTC. Translated, it gives CSVSIGQGYEQYF.

There are a few counts of this clone. The J gene is TRBJ2-3, the V gene TRBV11-2, with 9 bases that match TRBD2. V lost 4 bases to trimming and J lost 6 bases; unmatched junction nucleotides: 17. The CDR3 totals 18 residues. Per the germline V gene, CDR1 is SGHAT and CDR2 is FQNNGV. The CDR3 region has the DNA TGTGCCAGCAGCTCCCCGGATGTTAGCGGGGGCCGCGGGGATACGCAGTATTTT. Protein sequence: CASSSPDVSGGRGDTQYF.

The rearrangement uses TRBV4-1 and TRBJ1-3; 8 nucleotides match TRBD1. Germline V gives CDR1 MGHRA, CDR2 YSYEKL. The CDR3 contains 16 residues. V shed 3 bases, J shed 2 bases, and the junction held 6 bases outside the gene matches. In DNA form, the CDR3 reads TGCGCCAGCAGCCACCCTGGACAGGGAGCTGGAAACACCATATATTTT. This codes for CASSHPGQGAGNTIYF.

The chain has TRBV5-1 and TRBJ1-3; no definite D call. The CDR3 covers 16 residues. Germline V gene sequence: CDR1 SGHRS, CDR2 YFSETQ. V was trimmed by 3 bases and J by 2 bases, leaving 15 bases between them. Here the CDR3 DNA reads TGCGCCAGCAGCTCCCTGGATCCTACCGCTGGAAACACCATATATTTT. Translating gives CASSSLDPTAGNTIYF.

The gene calls are TRBV7-9 and TRBJ1-1; D is perhaps TRBD1 (5 bases). Germline CDR1 is SEHNR and CDR2 is FQNEAQ (reference sequence). CDR3 length equals 15 residues. Deletions cut 6 bases from V and 1 base from J, with 15 bases between. CDR3 DNA: TGTGCCAGCAGTTTGCGGGACGTAGAGAACACTGAAGCTTTCTTT. Residues: CASSLRDVENTEAFF.

V and J are TRBV11-3 and TRBJ1-2; TRBD1 matches at 9 bases. In germline, CDR1 is SGHNT, CDR2 YENEEA. The CDR3 spans 16 residues. Germline trimming cut 4 bases from V and 7 bases from J; bases unmatched to any gene: 13. The CDR3 is CASSWLRGQGFVGYTF. CDR3 DNA: TGTGCCAGCAGCTGGCTCCGAGGACAGGGGTTTGTTGGCTACACCTTC.

This clone appeared a few times. In the same sample, other DNA sequences code for this CDR3. The chain couples TRBV29-1 to TRBJ2-5, with D perhaps TRBD1 or TRBD2 (5 bases each). V shed 7 bases and J shed 1 base, with 10 bases lying between them. The CDR3 extends over 12 amino acids. The germline V gene has CDR1 SQVTM and CDR2 ANQGSEA. CDR3 loop: CSAGRLQETQYF. The CDR3 nucleotides read TGCAGCGCGGGACGGCTCCAAGAGACCCAGTACTTC.

In DNA, the CDR3 is TGTGCCACCTCCCGACAGACCACTAACACTGAAGCTTTCTTT. Translating it yields CATSRQTTNTEAFF. The chain couples TRBV6-1 to TRBJ1-1; weak D call: TRBD1 (5 bases). CDR1 and CDR2 from the germline V gene are MNHNS and SASEGT. The CDR3 has 14 residues. V lost 10 bases and J 2 bases, leaving 17 bases between the germline ends.

V usage is TRBV9 and J usage is TRBJ2-5; a weak D match, TRBD1 (5 bases). In germline, CDR1 is SGDLS, CDR2 YYNGEE. With 5 bases removed from V and 7 bases from J, the gap between germline ends came to 12 bases. The CDR3 runs 12 residues. The CDR3 sequence is CASSYSQGTQYF. For the CDR3, the DNA is TGTGCCAGCAGTTATAGTCAGGGGACCCAGTACTTC. The full variable domain, with the rest looked up from reference TRBV9 and TRBJ2-5, is DSGVTQTPKHLITATGQRVTLRCSPRSGDLSVYWYQQSLDQGLQFLIQYYNGEERAKGNILERFSAQQFPDLHSELNLSSLELGDSALYFCASSYSQGTQYFGPGTRLLVL.

The chain combines TRBV18 with TRBJ1-5; TRBD1 aligns across 10 bases. The germline V gene encodes CDR1 KGHSH and CDR2 LQKENI. The CDR3 loop spans 18 amino acids. Trimming took 2 bases from V and 3 from J; bases not matched to a gene: 10. CDR3 residues: CASSPGNDRGRVNQPQHF. CDR3 coding DNA: TGTGCCAGCTCACCAGGAAATGACAGGGGGCGAGTCAATCAGCCCCAGCATTTT.

This clone has a handful of counts. This CDR3 is CASRGDYGYTF. The DNA for the CDR3 is TGTGCCAGCAGGGGAGACTATGGCTACACCTTC. The chain combines TRBV21-1 with TRBJ1-2. TRBV21-1 counts as a pseudogene. The CDR3 has 11 amino acids.

The chain joins TRBV19 to TRBJ2-7, with TRBD1 as a possible D gene (6 bases). Deletions cut 10 bases from V and 6 bases from J, with 19 bases between. Per the germline V gene, CDR1 is LNHDA and CDR2 is SQIVND (reference sequence). This CDR3 comprises 13 residues. The CDR3 loop reads CATQQGFSREQYF. The CDR3 DNA reads as TGTGCCACCCAACAGGGTTTTAGTCGCGAGCAGTACTTC.

This clone turned up a few times. The V call is TRBV13, the J call TRBJ2-1, with a possible D match to TRBD2 (5 bases). Looked up from germline, CDR1 is PRHDT and CDR2 is FYEKMQ (reference sequence). The CDR3 length is 18 residues. V lost 0 bases to trimming and J lost 8 bases, with 23 bases between them. The CDR3 DNA reads TGTGCCAGCAGCTTAGGACTTGGGAGACAAGAGTCCGGCCATGAGCAGTTCTTC. Translation gives CASSLGLGRQESGHEQFF.

This clone was seen a few times. CDR3 DNA sequence: TGCGCCAGCAGCTTGGTGCAAGGGAACACTGAAGCTTTCTTT. This codes for CASSLVQGNTEAFF. The chain employs TRBV5-1 and TRBJ1-1, with D hard to call. CDR3 size: 14 residues. The V gene's germline CDR1 is SGHRS and CDR2 YFSETQ. Trimming took off 0 bases at V and 1 base at J, with 7 bases between the two ends.

This clone was recorded once. The chain carries TRBV4-3 and TRBJ1-3, with 9 bases fitting TRBD1. There are 16 residues in the CDR3. The V gene's germline CDR1 is LGHNA and CDR2 YSLEER. After removal of 3 bases from V and 3 bases from J, the junction contained 6 bases not matched to a gene. The CDR3 spells CASSQITGGIGNTIYF. CDR3 sequence (DNA): TGCGCCAGCAGCCAGATAACAGGGGGCATTGGAAACACCATATATTTT.

This sequence joins TRBV12-5 and TRBJ1-2; D unresolved. The V gene's germline CDR1 is LGHNT and CDR2 FRNRAP. This CDR3 is built from 14 residues. Deletions cut 7 bases from V and 4 bases from J, with 16 bases between. CDR3 amino acids: CASASEGEVYGYTF. The DNA for the CDR3 is TGTGCTAGTGCCTCGGAGGGAGAGGTCTATGGCTACACCTTC.

Here the CDR3 reads CASSGADNSYNEQFF. The CDR3 bases are TGTGCCAGCAGCGGAGCTGATAACTCCTACAATGAGCAGTTCTTC. The chain employs TRBV7-2 and TRBJ2-1; D unclear. The CDR3 runs to 15 residues. Germline V gene data show CDR1 as SGHTA and CDR2 as FQGNSA. V lost 5 bases to trimming and J lost 0 bases, with 11 bases between them.

A few counts support this clone. The same CDR3 arises from other DNA sequences in this sample as well. The rearrangement uses TRBV20-1 and TRBJ1-2; no definite D call. Germline V gives CDR1 DFQATT, CDR2 SNEGSKA (reference sequence). V was trimmed by 3 bases and J by 5 bases, leaving 7 bases between them. The CDR3 has 11 residues. The CDR3 region has the DNA TGCAGTGCTAGTACCGTATATGGCTACACCTTC. Translated, it gives CSASTVYGYTF.